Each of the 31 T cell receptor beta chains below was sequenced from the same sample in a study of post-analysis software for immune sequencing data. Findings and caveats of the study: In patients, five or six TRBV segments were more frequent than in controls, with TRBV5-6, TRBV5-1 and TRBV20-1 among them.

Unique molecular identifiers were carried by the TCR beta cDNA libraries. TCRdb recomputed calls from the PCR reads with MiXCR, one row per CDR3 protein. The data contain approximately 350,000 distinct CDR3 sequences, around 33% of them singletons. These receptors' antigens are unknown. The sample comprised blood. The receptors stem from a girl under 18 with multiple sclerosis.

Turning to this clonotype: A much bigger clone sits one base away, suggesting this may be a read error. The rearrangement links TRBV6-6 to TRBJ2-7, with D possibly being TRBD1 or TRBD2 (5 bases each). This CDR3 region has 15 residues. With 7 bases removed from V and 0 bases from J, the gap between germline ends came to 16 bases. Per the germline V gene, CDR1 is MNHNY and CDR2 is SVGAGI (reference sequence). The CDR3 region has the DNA TGTGCCAGCAACGACTGGGACGGAGCCTCCTACGAGCAGTACTTC. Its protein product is CASNDWDGASYEQYF.

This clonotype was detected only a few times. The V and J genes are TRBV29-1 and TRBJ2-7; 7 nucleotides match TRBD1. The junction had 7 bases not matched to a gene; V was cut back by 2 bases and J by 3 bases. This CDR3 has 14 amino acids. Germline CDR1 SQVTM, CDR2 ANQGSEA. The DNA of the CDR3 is TGCAGCGTTGAAACAGGACAGGACCACTACGAGCAGTACTTC. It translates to CSVETGQDHYEQYF.

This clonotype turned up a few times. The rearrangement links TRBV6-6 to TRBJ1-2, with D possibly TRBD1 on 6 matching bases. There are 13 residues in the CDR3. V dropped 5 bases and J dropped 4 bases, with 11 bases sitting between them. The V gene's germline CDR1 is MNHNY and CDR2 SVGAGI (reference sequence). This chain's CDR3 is CASSPGQIYGYTF. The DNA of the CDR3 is TGTGCCAGCAGTCCCGGACAGATCTATGGCTACACCTTC.

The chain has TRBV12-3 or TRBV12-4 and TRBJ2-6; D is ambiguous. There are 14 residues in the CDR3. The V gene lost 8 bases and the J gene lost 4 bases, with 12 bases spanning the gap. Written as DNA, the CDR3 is TGTGCCAGCTCCCCCCACTGGGGGGCCAACGTCCTGACTTTC. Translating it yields CASSPHWGANVLTF.

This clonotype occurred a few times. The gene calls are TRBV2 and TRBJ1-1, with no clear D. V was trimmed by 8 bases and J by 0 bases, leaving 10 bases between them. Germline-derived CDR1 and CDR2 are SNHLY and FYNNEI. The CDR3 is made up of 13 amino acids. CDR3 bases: TGTGCCAGCGTAACAGATATGAACACTGAAGCTTTCTTT. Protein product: CASVTDMNTEAFF.

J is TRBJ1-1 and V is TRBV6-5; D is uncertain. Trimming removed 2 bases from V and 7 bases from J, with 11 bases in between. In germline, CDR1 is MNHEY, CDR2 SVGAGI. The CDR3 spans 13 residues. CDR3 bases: TGTGCCAGCAGTTACGGAACATCGAGTGAAGCTTTCTTT. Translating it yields CASSYGTSSEAFF.

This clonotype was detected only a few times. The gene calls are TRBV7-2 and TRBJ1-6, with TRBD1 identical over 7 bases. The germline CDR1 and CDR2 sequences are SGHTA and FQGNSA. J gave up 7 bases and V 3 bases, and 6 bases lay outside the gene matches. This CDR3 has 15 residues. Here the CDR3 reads CASSLVSGQNSPLHF. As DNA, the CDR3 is TGTGCCAGCAGCTTGGTTTCGGGACAGAATTCACCCCTCCACTTT.

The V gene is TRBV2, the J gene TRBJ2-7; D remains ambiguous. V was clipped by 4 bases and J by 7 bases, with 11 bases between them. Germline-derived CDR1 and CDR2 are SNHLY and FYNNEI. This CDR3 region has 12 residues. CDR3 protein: CASSGILLEQYF. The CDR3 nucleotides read TGTGCCAGCAGTGGGATACTTTTGGAGCAGTACTTC. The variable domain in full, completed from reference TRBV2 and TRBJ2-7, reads EPEVTQTPSHQVTQMGQEVILRCVPISNHLYFYWYRQILGQKVEFLVSFYNNEISEKSEIFDDQFSVERPDGSNFTLKIRSTKLEDSAMYFCASSGILLEQYFGPGTRLTVT.

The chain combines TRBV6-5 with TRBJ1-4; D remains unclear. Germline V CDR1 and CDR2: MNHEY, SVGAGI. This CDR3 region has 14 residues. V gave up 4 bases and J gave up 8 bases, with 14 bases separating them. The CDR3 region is CASSSGSNNEKLFF. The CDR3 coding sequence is TGTGCCAGCAGTTCGGGTAGTAATAACGAAAAACTGTTTTTT.

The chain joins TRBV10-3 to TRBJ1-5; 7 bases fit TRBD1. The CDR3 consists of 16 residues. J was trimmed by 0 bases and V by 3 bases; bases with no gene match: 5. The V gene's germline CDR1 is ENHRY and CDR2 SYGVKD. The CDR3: CAISEGGRGSNQPQHF. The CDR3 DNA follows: TGTGCCATCAGTGAAGGGGGCAGGGGTAGCAATCAGCCCCAGCATTTT.

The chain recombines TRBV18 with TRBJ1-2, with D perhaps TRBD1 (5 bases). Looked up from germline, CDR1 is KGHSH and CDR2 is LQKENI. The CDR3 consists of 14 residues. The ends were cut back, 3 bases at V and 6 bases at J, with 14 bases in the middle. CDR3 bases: TGTGCCAGCTCACCCGGGGAGGGGAAAAATGGCTACACCTTC. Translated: CASSPGEGKNGYTF.

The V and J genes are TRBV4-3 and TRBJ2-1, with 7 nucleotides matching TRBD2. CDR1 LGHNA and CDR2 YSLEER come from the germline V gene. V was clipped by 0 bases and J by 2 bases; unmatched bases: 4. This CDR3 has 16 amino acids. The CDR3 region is CASSQDGRAAYNEQFF. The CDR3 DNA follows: TGCGCCAGCAGCCAAGATGGGAGGGCAGCCTACAATGAGCAGTTCTTC.

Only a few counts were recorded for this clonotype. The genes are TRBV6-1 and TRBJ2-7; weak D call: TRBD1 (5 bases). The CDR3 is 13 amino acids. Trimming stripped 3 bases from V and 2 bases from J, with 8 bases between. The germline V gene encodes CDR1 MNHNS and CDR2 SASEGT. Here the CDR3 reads CASSEKGTYEQYF. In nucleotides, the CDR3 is TGTGCCAGCAGTGAGAAGGGGACCTACGAGCAGTACTTC.

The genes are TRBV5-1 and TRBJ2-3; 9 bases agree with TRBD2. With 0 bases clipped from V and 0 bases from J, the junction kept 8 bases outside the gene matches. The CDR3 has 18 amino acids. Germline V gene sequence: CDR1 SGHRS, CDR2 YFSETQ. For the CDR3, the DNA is TGCGCCAGCAGCTTGGCGTTAGCGGGGGCCCATAGCACAGATACGCAGTATTTT. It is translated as CASSLALAGAHSTDTQYF.

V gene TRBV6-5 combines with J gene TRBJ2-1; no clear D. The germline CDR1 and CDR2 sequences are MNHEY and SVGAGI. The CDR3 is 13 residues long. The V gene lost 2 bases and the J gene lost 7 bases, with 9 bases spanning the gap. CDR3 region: CASSYGIFNEQFF. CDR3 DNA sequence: TGTGCCAGCAGTTACGGGATCTTTAATGAGCAGTTCTTC.

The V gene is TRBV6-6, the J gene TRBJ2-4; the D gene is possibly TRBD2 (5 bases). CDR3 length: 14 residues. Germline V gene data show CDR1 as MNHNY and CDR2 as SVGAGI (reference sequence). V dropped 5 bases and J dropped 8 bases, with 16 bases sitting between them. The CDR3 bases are TGTGCCAGCAGTGCAGCCGGGATAATGGACATTCAGTACTTC. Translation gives CASSAAGIMDIQYF.

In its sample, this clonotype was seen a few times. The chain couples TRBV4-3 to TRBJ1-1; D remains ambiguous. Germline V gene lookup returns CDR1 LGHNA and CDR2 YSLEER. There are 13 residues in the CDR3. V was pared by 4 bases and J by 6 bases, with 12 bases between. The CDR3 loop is CASSPGEYAEAFF. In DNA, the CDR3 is TGCGCCAGCAGCCCTGGGGAATACGCTGAAGCTTTCTTT.

The DNA of the CDR3 is TGCGCCAGCAGCCCCGGACCGGGACAGGGGGATGAAAAACTGTTTTTT. Translating it yields CASSPGPGQGDEKLFF. This chain connects TRBV4-3 to TRBJ1-4; 11 bases agree with TRBD1. CDR1 and CDR2 (germline): LGHNA, YSLEER. This CDR3 comprises 16 residues. V gave up 4 bases and J gave up 6 bases; unmatched junction bases: 7.

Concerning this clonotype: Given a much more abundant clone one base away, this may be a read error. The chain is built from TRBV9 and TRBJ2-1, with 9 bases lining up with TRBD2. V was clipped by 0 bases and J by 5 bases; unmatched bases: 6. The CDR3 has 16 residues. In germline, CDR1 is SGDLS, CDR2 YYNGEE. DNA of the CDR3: TGTGCCAGCAGCGTAGCTGATAGCGGGGGCCACAATGAGCAGTTCTTC. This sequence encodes CASSVADSGGHNEQFF.

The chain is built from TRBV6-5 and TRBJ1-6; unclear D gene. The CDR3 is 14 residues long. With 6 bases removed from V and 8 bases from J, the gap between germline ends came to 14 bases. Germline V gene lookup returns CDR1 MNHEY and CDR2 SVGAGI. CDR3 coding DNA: TGTGCCAGCAGCACCCCTTCACTTCATTCACCCCTCCACTTT. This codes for CASSTPSLHSPLHF.

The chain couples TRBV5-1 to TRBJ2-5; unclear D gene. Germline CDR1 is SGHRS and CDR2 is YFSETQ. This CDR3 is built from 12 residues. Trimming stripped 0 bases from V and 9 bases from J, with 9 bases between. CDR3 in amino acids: CASSLDQRAQYF. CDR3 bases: TGCGCCAGCAGCTTGGATCAAAGAGCCCAGTACTTC.

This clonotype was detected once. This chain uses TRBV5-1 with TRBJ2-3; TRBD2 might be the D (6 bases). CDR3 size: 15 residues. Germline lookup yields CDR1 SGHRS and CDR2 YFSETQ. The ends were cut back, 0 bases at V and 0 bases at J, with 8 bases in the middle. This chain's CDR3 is CASSLDRGSTDTQYF. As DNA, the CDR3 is TGCGCCAGCAGCTTGGATCGGGGGAGCACAGATACGCAGTATTTT.

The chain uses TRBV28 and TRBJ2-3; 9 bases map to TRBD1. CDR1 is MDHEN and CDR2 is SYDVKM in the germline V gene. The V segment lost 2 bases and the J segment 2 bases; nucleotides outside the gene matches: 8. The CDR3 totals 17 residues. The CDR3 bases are TGTGCCAGCAGTTTAGGGACCGGGACAGGGATCACAGATACGCAGTATTTT. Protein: CASSLGTGTGITDTQYF.

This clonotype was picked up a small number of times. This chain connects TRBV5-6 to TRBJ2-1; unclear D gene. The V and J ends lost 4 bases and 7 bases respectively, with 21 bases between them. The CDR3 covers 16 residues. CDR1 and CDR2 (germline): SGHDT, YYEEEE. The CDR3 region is CASSPRPLDSVNEQFF. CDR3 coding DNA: TGTGCCAGCAGCCCCAGACCCCTAGATTCCGTTAATGAGCAGTTCTTC.

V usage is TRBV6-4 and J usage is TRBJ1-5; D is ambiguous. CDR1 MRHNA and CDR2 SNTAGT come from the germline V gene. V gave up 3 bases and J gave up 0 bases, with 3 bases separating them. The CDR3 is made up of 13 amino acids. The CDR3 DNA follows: TGTGCCAGCAGTGAGGGTAGCAATCAGCCCCAGCATTTT. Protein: CASSEGSNQPQHF.

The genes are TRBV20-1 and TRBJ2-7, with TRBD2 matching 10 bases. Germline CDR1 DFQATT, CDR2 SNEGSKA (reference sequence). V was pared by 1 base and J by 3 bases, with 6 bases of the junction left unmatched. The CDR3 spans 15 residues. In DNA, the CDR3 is TGCAGTGCTAGAGTAGCGGGGGGCCCCAACTACGAGCAGTACTTC. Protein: CSARVAGGPNYEQYF.

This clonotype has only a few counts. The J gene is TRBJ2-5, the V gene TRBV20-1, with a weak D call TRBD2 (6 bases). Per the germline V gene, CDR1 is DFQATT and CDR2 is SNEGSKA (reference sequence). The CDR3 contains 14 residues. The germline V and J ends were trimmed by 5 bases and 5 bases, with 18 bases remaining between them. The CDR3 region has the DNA TGCAGTGCTGATGGGACTCCAAGAGGGGAGACCCAGTACTTC. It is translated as CSADGTPRGETQYF.

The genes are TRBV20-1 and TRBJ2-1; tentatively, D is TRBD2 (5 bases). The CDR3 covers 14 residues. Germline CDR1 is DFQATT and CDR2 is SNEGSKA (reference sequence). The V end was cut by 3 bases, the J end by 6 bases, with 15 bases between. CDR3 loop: CSASSWLEGNEQFF. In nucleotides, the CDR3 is TGCAGTGCTAGCTCCTGGCTAGAGGGCAATGAGCAGTTCTTC.

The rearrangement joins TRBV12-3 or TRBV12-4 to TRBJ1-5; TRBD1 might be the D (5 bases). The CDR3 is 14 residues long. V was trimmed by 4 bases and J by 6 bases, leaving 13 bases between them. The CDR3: CASSSQEHLQPQHF. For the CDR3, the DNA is TGTGCCAGCAGTTCACAGGAGCACCTTCAGCCCCAGCATTTT.

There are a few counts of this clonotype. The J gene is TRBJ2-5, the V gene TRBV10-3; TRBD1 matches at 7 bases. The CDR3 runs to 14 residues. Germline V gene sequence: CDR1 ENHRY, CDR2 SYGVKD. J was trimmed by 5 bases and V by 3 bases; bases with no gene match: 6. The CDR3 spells CAISDSTGTETQYF. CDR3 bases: TGTGCCATCAGTGACTCGACAGGGACGGAGACCCAGTACTTC.

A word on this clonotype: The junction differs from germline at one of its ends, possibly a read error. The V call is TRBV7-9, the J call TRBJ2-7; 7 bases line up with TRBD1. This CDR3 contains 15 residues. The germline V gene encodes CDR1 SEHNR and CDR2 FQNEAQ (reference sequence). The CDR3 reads CANSYSAGGSYEQYF. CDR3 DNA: TGTGCCAACAGCTATAGTGCAGGGGGCTCCTACGAGCAGTACTTC.